What follows are 4 T cell receptor beta chains derived from one specimen sequenced in a study of regulatory T cells in long-lasting Graves disease. Making the TCR library involved RNA that had been extracted from PBMCs. MiXCR was run by TCRdb on the reads, yielding one entry per CDR3 protein. The sample yields under 1,500 distinct CDR3 sequences, around 78% seen once. Sample: peripheral blood mononuclear cells (PBMCs), taken with antithyroid drug treatment, in newly diagnosed or persistent Graves disease (not recorded which). The receptors here all came from a woman in her thirties with Graves disease.

This chain joins TRBV6-1 and TRBJ2-6, with D possibly called TRBD1 or TRBD2 (5 bases each). The CDR3 contains 16 residues. CDR1 is MNHNS, CDR2 SASEGT, per germline. The V and J ends lost 8 bases and 1 base respectively, with 15 bases between them. This CDR3 reads CASSSMWGSGANVLTF. As DNA, the CDR3 is TGTGCCAGCTCATCTATGTGGGGGTCTGGGGCCAACGTCCTGACTTTC.

This rearrangement joins TRBV12-3 or TRBV12-4 to TRBJ2-1, with 10 nucleotides matching TRBD2. After removal of 1 base from V and 3 bases from J, the junction contained 0 bases not matched to a gene. This CDR3 has 15 amino acids. The CDR3 DNA reads as TGTGCCAGCAGTTTAGGGACTAGCGGCTACAATGAGCAGTTCTTC. As protein: CASSLGTSGYNEQFF.

This clonotype turned up a few times. The rearrangement links TRBV7-9 to TRBJ1-5, with a weak D call TRBD1 (6 bases). CDR1 is SEHNR, CDR2 FQNEAQ, per germline (reference sequence). V was pared by 3 bases and J by 6 bases, with 15 bases between. The CDR3 runs to 15 residues. CDR3 bases: TGTGCCAGCAGCTTGGACAGAGGGCGGGTTCAGCCCCAGCATTTT. This codes for CASSLDRGRVQPQHF.

The V call is TRBV20-1, the J call TRBJ2-3, with D maybe TRBD2 (6 bases). There are 17 residues in the CDR3. Germline V gene data show CDR1 as DFQATT and CDR2 as SNEGSKA (reference sequence). Deletions cut 0 bases from V and 2 bases from J, with 18 bases between. CDR3 coding DNA: TGCAGTGCTAGAGAGAGTACTAGCTGGTGGGACACAGATACGCAGTATTTT. Translated, it gives CSARESTSWWDTDTQYF.